The source of this T cell receptor beta chain is a study of blood T cell repertoires in COVID-19. Across the study: Specimens from acute and convalescent COVID-19 originated in the United States, Italy and Spain. Sample material is recorded as cDNA or gDNA derived from T cells, B-cell-depleted T cells, or PBMCs.

Germline-derived CDR1 and CDR2 are SGHTA and FQGNSA. Trimming cost V 5 bases and J 10 bases, with 17 bases left between them. The CDR3 has 13 amino acids. Seattle researchers signed up patients amid active infection and tracked them longitudinally. Per the study methods: By means of reference gene primer amplification, nucleated cell counts were estimated. Measured with immunoSEQ multiplex PCR; TCRdb has only the in-frame clones, and not every one. V, J and clone size are those of that table, while D and trimming were read from the DNA. Among a few hundred thousand clones, 75% to 90% were seen once, and the ten largest hold 7.1%.

V is TRBV7-2 and J is TRBJ1-2; D is possibly TRBD1 (5 bases). What was sequenced was peripheral blood. The receptor was isolated from a woman aged 60-75 years with COVID-19, enrolled during active disease. The CDR3 protein is CASSGTSFNPYTF. The CDR3 nucleotides read TGTGCCAGCAGCGGGACTTCCTTTAACCCCTACACCTTC.